These 21 T cell receptor beta chains share one sample of origin, sequenced in a study of cytomegalovirus exposure and HLA in healthy donors. PCR amplification relied on 60 Vbeta primers (plus 13 Jbeta primers). Sequencing was performed with immunoSEQ multiplex PCR; in TCRdb, only in-frame clones are kept and a portion is missing. The data hold just over 150,000 clones, with 84% observed a single time. The sequencing sample was made of PBMCs. All receptors come from a man aged 50 to 59 in good health and CMV-seropositive.

A note on this clone: One end of the junction is discordant with germline, which a read error may explain. This chain joins TRBV14 and TRBJ1-2; 7 bases align to TRBD1. The CDR3 contains 13 residues. CDR1 is SGHDN, CDR2 FVKESK, per germline. The CDR3 DNA is TGTGCCAGCAGCCAAGGACAGGGCTATGTTGGGGCCTTC. Its translation: CASSQGQGYVGAF.

A word on this clone: Without the conserved terminal phenylalanine or tryptophan, this CDR3 likely stems from a read error. The DNA is omitted, as the CDR3 cannot be located on it reliably, and the CDR3 follows TCRdb's listing. The rearrangement joins TRBV4-2 to TRBJ1-1; the table's D call TRBD1 went unverified against the DNA. Per the germline V gene, CDR1 is LGHNA and CDR2 is YNFKEQ. Both ends counted, the CDR3 spans 12 residues. The CDR3 loop is CASSQGAGTVYL.

The CDR3 DNA reads as TGTGCCAGCAGCCGGCCTAACAGGGCTGGGGCCAACGTCCTGACTTTC. Amino acid sequence: CASSRPNRAGANVLTF. The chain joins TRBV5-4 to TRBJ2-6, with D possibly TRBD1 on 6 matching bases. The germline V gene encodes CDR1 SGHNT and CDR2 YYREEE (reference sequence). V lost 4 bases, J lost 2 bases, and 13 bases lay in between. The CDR3 consists of 16 residues.

J is TRBJ2-7 and V is TRBV29-1; D perhaps matches TRBD2 (6 bases). The CDR3 is 11 amino acids. Trimming took off 8 bases at V and 7 bases at J, with 15 bases between the two ends. Germline-derived CDR1 and CDR2 are SQVTM and ANQGSEA. In DNA, the CDR3 is TGCAGCCCGGGGGAGTACGTAGAGCAGTACGTC. Amino acid sequence: CSPGEYVEQYV.

The genes are TRBV2 and TRBJ1-6; D unclear. V was clipped by 3 bases and J by 9 bases, with 3 bases between them. The CDR3 runs 11 residues. CDR1 is SNHLY, CDR2 FYNNEI, per germline. The CDR3 sequence is CASSESSPLHF. CDR3 DNA sequence: TGTGCCAGCAGTGAGAGTTCACCCCTCCACTTT.

This clone was seen just once. The V and J genes are TRBV6-5 and TRBJ2-3, with TRBD1 matching 7 bases. The CDR3 is 12 amino acids. Germline V gene data show CDR1 as MNHEY and CDR2 as SVGAGI. V shed 6 bases and J 3 bases; nucleotides not matched to a gene: 0. CDR3 sequence reads: CASSRGTDTQYF. The CDR3 bases are TGTGCCAGCAGCAGGGGGACAGATACGCAGTATTTT.

The chain has TRBV6-6 and TRBJ1-3; no clear D. Germline lookup yields CDR1 MNHNY and CDR2 SVGAGI (reference sequence). The CDR3 runs to 15 residues. Trimming removed 2 bases from V and 0 bases from J, with 8 bases in between. CDR3 in amino acids: CASSYGESSGNTIYF. DNA for the CDR3: TGTGCCAGCAGTTACGGGGAGAGCTCTGGAAACACCATATATTTT.

The rearrangement joins TRBV7-2 to TRBJ2-1, with 8 bases matching TRBD1. Looked up from germline, CDR1 is SGHTA and CDR2 is FQGNSA. V lost 5 bases to trimming and J lost 8 bases; unmatched junction nucleotides: 5. CDR3 length: 13 amino acids. The CDR3 here is CASSPGQGHEQFF. CDR3 sequence (DNA): TGTGCCAGCAGCCCAGGACAGGGTCATGAGCAGTTCTTC. The full variable domain, with the rest looked up from reference TRBV7-2 and TRBJ2-1, is GAGVSQSPSNKVTEKGKDVELRCDPISGHTALYWYRQSLGQGLEFLIYFQGNSAPDKSGLPSDRFSAERTGGSVSTLTIQRTQQEDSAVYLCASSPGQGHEQFFGPGTRLTVL.

The CDR3 loop is CASSFRTGRGYTF. The CDR3 region has the DNA TGTGCCAGCAGCTTCCGGACAGGACGCGGCTACACCTTC. The chain uses TRBV27 and TRBJ1-2; 7 positions agree with TRBD1. V gave up 6 bases and J gave up 8 bases; unmatched junction bases: 9. Germline V lookup: CDR1 MNHEY, CDR2 SMNVEV (reference sequence). There are 13 residues in the CDR3.

The rearrangement joins TRBV5-1 to TRBJ1-5; 7 positions match TRBD1. The CDR3 spans 14 residues. Germline V CDR1 and CDR2: SGHRS, YFSETQ. V trimming: 1 base; J trimming: 7 bases; junction bases outside the gene matches: 5. CDR3 DNA: TGCGCCAGCAGCTTGACAGGGGAAAACCAGCCCCAGCATTTT. Protein: CASSLTGENQPQHF.

The V and J genes are TRBV7-9 and TRBJ2-6, with 7 bases identical to TRBD2. The V gene end was trimmed by 5 bases and the J gene end by 3 bases; junction bases not matched to a gene: 4. Germline CDR1 is SEHNR and CDR2 is FQNEAQ (reference sequence). The CDR3 length is 15 residues. For the CDR3, the DNA is TGTGCCAGCAGCCGGCGGGGGTTTGGGGCCAACGTCCTGACTTTC. It is translated as CASSRRGFGANVLTF.

The chain uses TRBV5-4 and TRBJ1-2; 8 nucleotides agree with TRBD1. In germline, CDR1 is SGHNT, CDR2 YYREEE (reference sequence). V shed 0 bases, J shed 6 bases, and the junction held 7 bases outside the gene matches. This CDR3 is 15 amino acids long. Here the CDR3 reads CASSLGGQVWDGYTF. In DNA form, the CDR3 reads TGTGCCAGCAGCTTGGGGGGACAGGTTTGGGATGGCTACACCTTC.

This clone was observed a single time. CDR3 bases: TGTGCCAGCAGCACTACTAGCCCCCATTTCTCCTACGAGCAGTACGTC. Protein: CASSTTSPHFSYEQYV. The chain recombines TRBV21-1 with TRBJ2-7; the table's D call of TRBD2 was not tested on the DNA. TRBV21-1 is a pseudogene. CDR3 length: 16 residues.

The CDR3 bases are TGTGCCAGCAGTGAAACCGGGACATTAGAGACGGAGCTGTTTTTT. Translated: CASSETGTLETELFF. The chain uses TRBV6-1 and TRBJ2-2, with a tentative D call TRBD1 (6 bases). The CDR3 covers 15 residues. Trimming pared 2 bases from V and 10 bases from J, leaving 17 bases between. Germline V CDR1 and CDR2: MNHNS, SASEGT.

This clone was counted between two and nine times. This rearrangement joins TRBV27 to TRBJ1-3, with D possibly being TRBD1 (5 bases). Trimming removed 5 bases from V and 3 bases from J, with 14 bases in between. This CDR3 has 15 amino acids. In germline, CDR1 is MNHEY, CDR2 SMNVEV (reference sequence). The CDR3 coding sequence is TGTGCCAGCAGTGCGGGGACCACCCTTGGAAACACCATATATTTT. Translating gives CASSAGTTLGNTIYF.

In the case of this clone: Its ends do not fully match the called genes, so a read error is possible. CDR3 in DNA: TGTGCCAGCAGCTATCTACAATCCTTGGGGGGAATCTTT. Residues: CASSYLQSLGGIF. This chain links TRBV5-6 with TRBJ1-1; a weak D match, TRBD1 (5 bases). Germline V gene sequence: CDR1 SGHDT, CDR2 YYEEEE. CDR3 size: 13 residues.

This clone showed up just a few times. The chain joins TRBV19 to TRBJ2-5, with D possibly TRBD1 on 6 matching bases. CDR1 and CDR2 from the germline V gene are LNHDA and SQIVND (reference sequence). CDR3 length: 14 amino acids. Trimming took 9 bases from V and 2 from J, leaving 16 bases between them. In DNA, the CDR3 is TGTGCCAGCCGGGACACCGGGAAACAAGAGACCCAGTACTTC. It is translated as CASRDTGKQETQYF. Based on the CDR3 plus reference TRBV19 and TRBJ2-5, the full variable domain is DGGITQSPKYLFRKEGQNVTLSCEQNLNHDAMYWYRQDPGQGLRLIYYSQIVNDFQKGDIAEGYSVSREKKESFPLTVTSAQKNPTAFYLCASRDTGKQETQYFGPGTRLLVL.

V is TRBV27 and J is TRBJ1-1, with D possibly being TRBD1 (6 bases). The CDR3 is 14 residues long. CDR1 MNHEY and CDR2 SMNVEV come from the germline V gene (reference sequence). V was shortened by 5 bases and J by 1 base, with 11 bases between the two germline ends. Here the CDR3 reads CASSRGQSNTEAFF. CDR3 coding DNA: TGTGCCAGCAGTCGCGGACAGTCGAACACTGAAGCTTTCTTT.

The rearrangement uses TRBV30 and TRBJ1-6, with 9 bases matching TRBD1. With V trimmed by 3 bases and J by 7 bases, 1 base remained unmatched. The CDR3 runs to 13 residues. Germline CDR1 reads GTSNPN; CDR2 reads SVGIG (reference sequence). The CDR3 here is CAWSGQGNSPLHF. DNA for the CDR3: TGTGCCTGGAGCGGACAGGGGAATTCACCCCTCCACTTT.

This chain uses TRBV7-9 with TRBJ2-7; D is uncertain. V lost 2 bases to trimming and J lost 4 bases, with 6 bases between them. CDR3 size: 12 residues. Germline lookup yields CDR1 SEHNR and CDR2 FQNEAQ (reference sequence). This CDR3 reads CASSLSGYEQYF. CDR3 nucleotides: TGTGCCAGCAGCTTATCAGGTTACGAGCAGTACTTC. Based on the CDR3 plus reference TRBV7-9 and TRBJ2-7, the full variable domain is DTGVSQNPRHKITKRGQNVTFRCDPISEHNRLYWYRQTLGQGPEFLTYFQNEAQLEKSRLLSDRFSAERPKGSFSTLEIQRTEQGDSAMYLCASSLSGYEQYFGPGTRLTVT.

The V and J genes are TRBV6-5 and TRBJ2-2; TRBD1 matches 9 bases. The CDR3 sequence is 16 residues long. The V segment lost 2 bases and the J segment 3 bases; nucleotides outside the gene matches: 4. Germline V CDR1 and CDR2: MNHEY, SVGAGI. CDR3 nucleotides: TGTGCCAGCAGTTACGGGACAGGGTTCGACACCGGGGAGCTGTTTTTT. Its translation: CASSYGTGFDTGELFF.